Shown below are 14 T cell receptor beta chains from a single sample sequenced in a study of blood T cell repertoires in COVID-19 (dated by TCRdb to 2018 to 2021). Library construction relied on the immunoSEQ multiplex PCR assay. The clones in this table, taken by TCRdb from immuneACCESS, are in-frame only. Not every clone is retained; where verified, under half of the shortfall comes from an unresolved V gene, and the cause of the rest is unknown. Within this sample are some 250,000 clones, with 75% to 85% of them counted one time only. The top ten hold 9.5% to 15% of the sample. Sequences were obtained from peripheral blood. These TCRs come from a woman aged 55-75 years with active or convalescent COVID-19.

V and J are TRBV4-3 and TRBJ2-7, with TRBD1 matching 9 bases. Germline-derived CDR1 and CDR2 are LGHNA and YSLEER. V gave up 1 base and J gave up 11 bases; unmatched junction bases: 18. The CDR3 loop spans 17 amino acids. The CDR3 is CASSQGIYPGQGWRKYF. CDR3 sequence (DNA): TGCGCCAGCAGCCAAGGAATATATCCGGGACAGGGATGGAGGAAGTACTTC.

This clone was counted only a few times. CDR3 loop: CASSRSEVMGTEAFF. For the CDR3, the DNA is TGTGCCAGTAGCCGTTCTGAAGTAATGGGCACTGAAGCTTTCTTT. V gene TRBV2 combines with J gene TRBJ1-1; no reliable D call. From germline, CDR1 is SNHLY and CDR2 FYNNEI. Trimming removed 9 bases from V and 4 bases from J, with 21 bases in between. The CDR3 has 15 residues.

CDR3 loop: CSVEARGSGNTIYF. In nucleotides, the CDR3 is TGCAGCGTTGAGGCACGAGGCTCTGGAAACACCATATATTTT. The V call is TRBV29-1, the J call TRBJ1-3; unclear D gene. The V gene's germline CDR1 is SQVTM and CDR2 ANQGSEA. Trimming took off 3 bases at V and 0 bases at J, with 9 bases between the two ends. This CDR3 contains 14 residues.

This rearrangement joins TRBV28 to TRBJ1-2, with D possibly TRBD1 on 5 matching bases. Trimming removed 4 bases from V and 8 bases from J, with 17 bases in between. Germline CDR1 is MDHEN and CDR2 is SYDVKM. This CDR3 is 14 amino acids long. The CDR3 DNA follows: TGTGCCAGCAGTTCACCGGGACTCCCTTGGGGCTACACCTTC. This translates into CASSSPGLPWGYTF.

V usage is TRBV4-2 and J usage is TRBJ2-5; 10 positions agree with TRBD2. Trimming cost V 2 bases and J 0 bases; bases outside gene matches: 9. Germline CDR1 is LGHNA and CDR2 is YNFKEQ. This CDR3 has 18 amino acids. The CDR3 DNA sequence: TGTGCCAGCAGCCAAAATCCTCGACTAGCGGGTAACCAAGAGACCCAGTACTTC. Residues: CASSQNPRLAGNQETQYF.

To note about this clone: Mismatch with germline at one junction end may stem from a read error. The chain couples TRBV5-1 to TRBJ1-1, with 10 bases identical to TRBD1. Germline assignment: CDR1 SGHRS and CDR2 YFSETQ. The CDR3 loop spans 12 amino acids. The CDR3 nucleotides read TGCGCCAGCAGCCGAGACAGGGGGCGGAAAATCTTT. Translated, it gives CASSRDRGRKIF.

The sample holds a few counts of this clone. V gene TRBV18 combines with J gene TRBJ1-4; D is undetermined. In germline, CDR1 is KGHSH, CDR2 LQKENI. Between the trimmed V and J ends, which lost 1 base and 4 bases, there was a span of 10 bases. This CDR3 has 15 residues. The CDR3 DNA reads as TGTGCCAGCTCACCACAGGCAGGAATTAATGAAAAACTGTTTTTT. Translated: CASSPQAGINEKLFF.

This clone was found once. The V and J genes are TRBV7-2 and TRBJ2-7; tentatively, D is TRBD2 (6 bases). CDR3 length equals 16 residues. CDR1 and CDR2 from the germline V gene are SGHTA and FQGNSA. The germline V and J ends were trimmed by 6 bases and 2 bases, with 20 bases remaining between them. CDR3: CASSHGRVGGPYEQYF. The CDR3 coding sequence is TGTGCCAGCAGTCACGGGCGGGTGGGGGGTCCCTACGAGCAGTACTTC.

The table lists this clone with a few counts. This chain joins TRBV7-8 and TRBJ1-1, with TRBD1 matching 10 bases. Looked up from germline, CDR1 is SGHVS and CDR2 is FQNEAQ. The CDR3 consists of 14 residues. The junction had 7 bases not matched to a gene; V was cut back by 5 bases and J by 7 bases. The CDR3 loop is CASSPWRTGGEAFF. In DNA, the CDR3 is TGTGCCAGCAGCCCATGGAGGACAGGGGGTGAAGCTTTCTTT.

The chain carries TRBV2 and TRBJ1-4, with a tentative D call TRBD1 (6 bases). The ends were cut back, 4 bases at V and 7 bases at J, with 19 bases in the middle. CDR1 is SNHLY and CDR2 is FYNNEI in the germline V gene. This CDR3 comprises 16 residues. CDR3 nucleotide sequence: TGTGCCAGCAGTGTGATGGGGGGGGGCGCAGGTGAAAAACTGTTTTTT. Its protein is CASSVMGGGAGEKLFF.

V is TRBV30 and J is TRBJ1-6; maybe TRBD1 (6 bases). CDR1 is GTSNPN, CDR2 SVGIG, per germline (reference sequence). The CDR3 is 12 residues long. The V end was cut by 0 bases, the J end by 13 bases, with 10 bases between. The CDR3, as DNA: TGTGCCTGGAGTGTGACCACAGGGCCCCTCCACTTT. This codes for CAWSVTTGPLHF.

The chain has TRBV5-8 and TRBJ1-5; D gene ambiguous. Trimming stripped 6 bases from V and 1 base from J, with 14 bases between. CDR3 size: 15 residues. Germline V CDR1 and CDR2: SGHTS, YDEGEE. This CDR3 is CASTPGRSSNQPQHF. For the CDR3, the DNA is TGTGCCAGCACCCCGGGAAGAAGCAGCAATCAGCCCCAGCATTTT.

The V gene is TRBV3-1 (or the pseudogene TRBV3-2), the J gene TRBJ1-2; 9 bases match TRBD1. The V gene end was trimmed by 6 bases and the J gene end by 6 bases; junction bases not matched to a gene: 8. Germline loops: CDR1 LGHDT, CDR2 YNNKEL (reference sequence). The CDR3 runs 14 residues. CDR3 protein: CASRNRGRGDGYTF. CDR3 sequence (DNA): TGTGCCAGCAGGAACAGGGGGCGAGGGGATGGCTACACCTTC.

V is TRBV9 and J is TRBJ1-5, with TRBD1 matching 10 bases. The CDR3 covers 15 residues. Germline V gene sequence: CDR1 SGDLS, CDR2 YYNGEE. Trimming at V came to 6 bases and at J to 6 bases, leaving 9 bases not matched to a gene. The CDR3 sequence: CASTADRGLSQPQHF. In DNA, the CDR3 is TGTGCCAGCACCGCGGACAGGGGGTTGAGTCAGCCCCAGCATTTT. The whole variable domain, filled in from reference TRBV9 and TRBJ1-5, reads DSGVTQTPKHLITATGQRVTLRCSPRSGDLSVYWYQQSLDQGLQFLIQYYNGEERAKGNILERFSAQQFPDLHSELNLSSLELGDSALYFCASTADRGLSQPQHFGDGTRLSIL.